The present T cell receptor beta chain was sequenced within a study of Tregs in tolerant kidney transplant recipients. Study details: A roughly three-day belatacept mixed lymphocyte reaction, sometimes plus 5-day graft donor restimulation, preceded CD4+CD25+CD127- sorting. Findings and caveats of the study: This study did not directly address biological reproducibility. Activated donor B cell expansion appeared to reveal the most relevant donor-specific TCRbeta repertoire.

Here immunoSEQ multiplex PCR was the method, and the copy in TCRdb shows in-frame clones only, minus some. There are approximately 1,900 clones in the sample; around 48% occur only once, and approximately 24% lies in the top ten. As regards this clone: Antigen unknown.

The sequencing sample was made of Tregs from blood cultured with allogeneic cells. This TCR was recovered from a human donor in good health.

CDR3 loop: CASGRTGGAFGANVLTF. The CDR3 DNA sequence: TGTGCCAGCGGCCGGACAGGGGGCGCTTTTGGGGCCAACGTCCTGACTTTC. This chain joins TRBV7-3 and TRBJ2-6; 11 nucleotides agree with TRBD1. V lost 8 bases to trimming and J lost 3 bases; unmatched junction nucleotides: 9. Germline values: CDR1 SGHTA, CDR2 FQGTGA. This CDR3 contains 17 residues.